This TCR beta chain was captured by sequencing in a study of blood T cells in healthy people across ages (dated by TCRdb to between 2015 and 2016). A note on the overall study: In model experiments, roughly one uniquely barcoded TCR beta cDNA molecule per two T cells was captured by template switching. Age-related changes in TCR beta repertoire diversity were measured in the study by deep sequencing normalized with unique cDNA molecular identifiers. To avoid experimental bias, donors of different ages were spread randomly across the sequencing lanes. For two donors (one aged 18 to 30 and one aged 80 or older), the study analyzed two additional independent replicas of 1 million unique cDNA reads from the same blood draw. The donors were split into four age groups: young (average about 16 years), middle-aged (over 35), aged (approximately 60) and long-lived (under 90). General conclusions and limits of the study: Estimates of total diversity based on one million sequenced T cells were regarded as lower bounds and as underestimates. Compared with the aged group, more naive CD4+ T cells, fewer expanded clones and increased TCR diversity were shown by the long-lived group, suggesting age selection. There was a strong correlation between observed TCR beta diversity and the percentage of naive T cells measured by flow cytometry. Conclusive comparison of naive and antigen-experienced compartments was prevented by the profiling of bulk unsorted PBMCs. As age increased, observed TCR beta diversity per million T cells dropped in a roughly linear way, and a significant reduction was already evident by age 40. Because the CMV infection status of the donors was unknown, age-related changes in expanded clonotypes may potentially have been confounded.

Donors were a few dozen systemically healthy Caucasian individuals from Russia aged roughly 6 to 90 years. Each donor gave ten milliliters of peripheral blood, drawn into EDTA-treated Vacutainer tubes. Ficoll-Paque density-gradient centrifugation was used to isolate PBMCs, with at least 6 million per sample. Trizol reagent was used to extract total RNA from the PBMCs, yielding at least 6 micrograms per sample. For every donor, an aliquot of PBMCs went through flow cytometry to measure the percentages of naive CD45RAhigh/CD27high T cells. To prepare the library, 5' RACE was applied. Data came from an Illumina HiSeq 2500. The second PCR ran for roughly 7 to 11 cycles and used a J-beta primer mix along with a sample-barcoded 5' primer. Each TCR beta cDNA molecule received a unique molecular identifier from a template-switch 5' adaptor carrying 12 random nucleotides. Each sample yielded at least 3 million CDR3-containing paired-end reads. First-strand cDNA synthesis was performed from all RNA using the Mint cDNA synthesis kit, with priming by a TRBC-specific oligonucleotide. All cDNA was treated with uracil-DNA glycosylase and then went through a first 18-cycle PCR with the universal primers M1SS and BC2_uni_R. As for how the authors treated the data: Each sample was normalized by randomly selecting 1 million high-quality reads, each carrying a distinct molecular identifier. Reads sharing molecular identifiers were discarded rather than binned into consensus sequences. MiTCR, set to a Q25 quality threshold and the strictest error-elimination algorithm, was used for CDR3 identification, clonotype clustering and error correction. A nonparametric unseen species model with Euler transformation was used to estimate lower-bound total TCR beta diversity. The public reads were run again by TCRdb, first through fastp at Q25 and then through MiXCR, and only productive beta chains were kept. Rows are unified per CDR3 protein, each entry keeping the most common DNA and genes. Here the V and J calls rest on TCRdb's processing, not on the authors' analysis. The table for this sample lists about 970,000 distinct CDR3 sequences; 45% to 60% of them were counted only once. The ten largest clones capture about a fifth of the sample.

The V end loses 0 bases and the J end loses 5 bases, and a stretch of 11 bases separates them. CDR1 SGHDT and CDR2 YYEEEE were looked up in the germline V gene. The CDR3 sequence holds 14 residues, the cysteine and phenylalanine included. Only the CDR3 portion is preserved as DNA: 42 bases, with reading frame beginning at the first base. To note about this clonotype: Its specific antigen is unknown. Base quality data are lacking; no much larger clone is found one base away.

The sample was blood. This TCR was sampled from a woman aged 60-75 years in good health. The sequence is built from TRBV5-6 and TRBJ2-5, with a weak D call of TRBD1 (6 bases match). CDR3 loop: CASSLVTGRETQYF. The bases read TGTGCCAGCAGCTTGGTAACAGGGCGCGAGACCCAGTACTTC.